Presented here are 3 T cell receptor beta chains from one specimen sequenced in a study of blood T cell repertoires in COVID-19. Method: immunoSEQ multiplex PCR; TCRdb's copy keeps in-frame clones and lacks some. This sample has about 200,000 clones; roughly 85% occur once, and the top ten carry roughly a sixth. What was sequenced was PBMCs or T cells enriched from blood (not recorded which). Source of these receptors: a man aged 35 to 55 who had recovered from COVID-19.

The gene calls are TRBV30 and TRBJ1-4; D is unresolved. This CDR3 spans 14 amino acids. Germline CDR1 and CDR2: GTSNPN and SVGIG (reference sequence). V lost 3 bases to trimming and J lost 8 bases, with 16 bases between them. In nucleotides, the CDR3 is TGTGCCTGGAGGCTGGACTTGGGATACGAAAAACTGTTTTTT. The encoded protein is CAWRLDLGYEKLFF.

The gene calls are TRBV6-5 and TRBJ2-7; 9 positions agree with TRBD1. Looked up from germline, CDR1 is MNHEY and CDR2 is SVGAGI. CDR3 size: 13 residues. V was clipped by 6 bases and J by 4 bases; unmatched bases: 4. The CDR3 is CASRGTGNYEQYF. Written as DNA, the CDR3 is TGTGCCAGCAGAGGGACAGGGAATTACGAGCAGTACTTC.

This chain uses TRBV28 with TRBJ1-5; 7 nucleotides line up with TRBD1. J lost 4 bases, V lost 6 bases, and 9 bases had no gene match. Germline V lookup: CDR1 MDHEN, CDR2 SYDVKM. This CDR3 is 15 amino acids long. CDR3 nucleotide sequence: TGTGCCAGCAGAGACGGAGGGACAGATAATCAGCCCCAGCATTTT. Amino acids: CASRDGGTDNQPQHF.